This T cell receptor (beta chain) was sequenced during a study of T cell repertoires in cytomegalovirus infection. After removal of 5 bases from V and 4 bases from J, the junction contained 7 bases not matched to a gene. The CDR3 is made up of 14 amino acids. As regards this clonotype: Its antigen is not identified.

General study findings and limits: Dominating the ex vivo response were HLA-C-restricted CMV-specific TCR beta clonotypes.

TCRdb fed the reads into MiXCR, producing one record per CDR3 protein. The top ten clones hold 15% to 20% of a sample with about 740,000 distinct CDR3 sequences, 30% to 35% of them seen once. The rearrangement joins TRBV12-3 or TRBV12-4 to TRBJ1-1, with TRBD1 identical over 7 bases. The sample in question was cultured PBMCs, obtained from culture after CMV antigen stimulation. This sequence was found in a human donor in good health (CMV status not recorded). Some clones in this sample may be carry-over from other donors' samples. CDR3 coding DNA: TGTGCCAGCAGTGGACTGACAGGGCTCACTGAAGCTTTCTTT. Translated: CASSGLTGLTEAFF.